Following are 15 T cell receptor beta chains from one sample sequenced in a study of CD8 T cells in ankylosing spondylitis (dated 2017 in TCRdb). Receptor libraries were prepared by 5' RACE. Sequencing was carried out with an Illumina HiSeq 2500. TCRdb applied fastp at Q25 and MiXCR to the public reads, then kept only in-frame beta chains. Rows are unified per CDR3 protein, each entry keeping the most common DNA and genes. Here the sample has roughly 170,000 distinct CDR3 sequences; roughly 10% occur a single time. Roughly 15% of the sample is in the top ten clones. Specimen: blood, either unsorted or a sorted T cell fraction (not recorded which). The receptors derive from a female donor with ankylosing spondylitis or in good health (not recorded which).

The chain combines TRBV20-1 with TRBJ2-7, with TRBD2 matching 9 bases. With 3 bases clipped from V and 0 bases from J, the junction kept 6 bases outside the gene matches. CDR1 and CDR2 (germline): DFQATT, SNEGSKA (reference sequence). This CDR3 is built from 15 residues. The CDR3 spells CSARTRLAASYEQYF. CDR3 DNA sequence: TGCAGTGCTAGGACTAGACTAGCGGCCTCCTACGAGCAGTACTTC.

There are many counts of this clonotype. The V and J genes are TRBV11-2 and TRBJ2-7; tentatively, D is TRBD1 (6 bases). CDR3 size: 14 residues. Trimming stripped 6 bases from V and 3 bases from J, with 15 bases between. Germline CDR1 is SGHAT and CDR2 is FQNNGV. The CDR3, as DNA: TGTGCCAGCAGTTCCGGGACAACCGGCTACGAGCAGTACTTC. Translation gives CASSSGTTGYEQYF.

The chain carries TRBV4-2 and TRBJ2-5, with D possibly being TRBD2 (5 bases). The V end was cut by 1 base, the J end by 2 bases, with 8 bases between. The CDR3 consists of 14 residues. Germline CDR1 LGHNA, CDR2 YNFKEQ. Here the CDR3 reads CASSQGGEQETQYF. CDR3 DNA: TGTGCCAGCAGCCAAGGTGGGGAGCAAGAGACCCAGTACTTC.

The chain links TRBV3-1 to TRBJ2-3; D may correspond to TRBD1 or TRBD2 (5 bases each). Trimming left V 1 base short and J 0 bases short, with 14 bases between. This CDR3 has 17 residues. Germline CDR1 reads LGHDT; CDR2 reads YNNKEL (reference sequence). The CDR3 reads CASSQVASGTSTDTQYF. The CDR3 DNA is TGTGCCAGCAGCCAAGTGGCCTCCGGGACCAGCACAGATACGCAGTATTTT.

This clonotype was recorded many times. The V gene is TRBV12-3 or TRBV12-4, the J gene TRBJ1-1, with D hard to call. V was pared by 5 bases and J by 4 bases, with 17 bases between. The CDR3 runs 15 residues. CDR3 sequence (DNA): TGTGCCAGCAGTCATAGACCGATCCGCGGCACTGAAGCTTTCTTT. Translating it yields CASSHRPIRGTEAFF.

This chain connects TRBV6-2 or TRBV6-3 to TRBJ2-5, with 10 bases identical to TRBD1. V was pared by 10 bases and J by 5 bases, with 7 bases of the junction left unmatched. The CDR3 extends over 13 amino acids. The germline V gene encodes CDR1 MNHEY and CDR2 SVGEGT. The CDR3 loop reads CATDRGPLETQYF. The CDR3 DNA sequence: TGTGCCACTGACAGGGGGCCTCTGGAGACCCAGTACTTC.

The rearrangement uses TRBV7-2 and TRBJ2-2; 9 bases map to TRBD2. The germline V gene has CDR1 SGHTA and CDR2 FQGNSA. The CDR3 runs to 16 residues. The J segment lost 6 bases and the V segment lost 1 base, leaving 6 bases of the junction unmatched. As DNA, the CDR3 is TGTGCCAGCAGCTTAGTGGTTAGCGGGGGTTCCGGGGAGCTGTTTTTT. This encodes CASSLVVSGGSGELFF. The full variable domain, its missing parts supplied by reference TRBV7-2 and TRBJ2-2, is GAGVSQSPSNKVTEKGKDVELRCDPISGHTALYWYRQSLGQGLEFLIYFQGNSAPDKSGLPSDRFSAERTGGSVSTLTIQRTQQEDSAVYLCASSLVVSGGSGELFFGEGSRLTVL.

This clonotype came up a few times. The gene calls are TRBV15 and TRBJ2-7, with 7 bases that match TRBD1. The CDR3 contains 14 residues. V lost 4 bases, J lost 2 bases, and 5 bases stayed unmatched. In germline, CDR1 is LNHNV, CDR2 YYDKDF (reference sequence). CDR3 sequence reads: CATSKTGPTYEQYF. The CDR3 DNA follows: TGTGCCACCAGCAAGACAGGGCCTACCTACGAGCAGTACTTC.

This sequence joins TRBV27 and TRBJ2-1, with 11 bases that match TRBD2. The V gene's germline CDR1 is MNHEY and CDR2 SMNVEV (reference sequence). Trimming cost V 6 bases and J 0 bases; bases outside gene matches: 10. The CDR3 contains 18 residues. The CDR3, as DNA: TGTGCCAGCAGCCCGGGACTAGCGGACAGGAGCTCCTACAATGAGCAGTTCTTC. Translated: CASSPGLADRSSYNEQFF.

The chain has TRBV5-1 and TRBJ2-1, with D perhaps TRBD2 (6 bases). This CDR3 has 15 residues. Trimming left V 3 bases short and J 4 bases short, with 14 bases between. Per germline, CDR1 SGHRS and CDR2 YFSETQ. The CDR3 nucleotides read TGCGCCAGCAGCTCGACTAGAGGGGCATACAATGAGCAGTTCTTC. It translates to CASSSTRGAYNEQFF.

This clonotype was observed many times. The chain employs TRBV12-3 or TRBV12-4 and TRBJ2-7, with TRBD1 as a possible D gene (6 bases). Trimming took 6 bases from V and 0 from J, leaving 9 bases between them. The CDR3 consists of 13 residues. The CDR3 nucleotides read TGTGCCAGCAGAGACAGGAGCTCCTACGAGCAGTACTTC. Translated, it gives CASRDRSSYEQYF.

V usage is TRBV6-5 and J usage is TRBJ2-3, with unresolved D. Trimming shortened V by 2 bases and J by 4 bases, and 10 bases separated the two germline ends. This CDR3 is 14 amino acids long. Germline V gives CDR1 MNHEY, CDR2 SVGAGI. In DNA form, the CDR3 reads TGTGCCAGCAGTTACGGGCTCTTGGCAGATACGCAGTATTTT. Translation gives CASSYGLLADTQYF.

This clonotype has only a few counts. This sequence joins TRBV20-1 and TRBJ2-3, with TRBD2 matching over 7 bases. V gave up 6 bases and J gave up 3 bases; unmatched junction bases: 9. The CDR3 extends over 14 amino acids. Germline assignment: CDR1 DFQATT and CDR2 SNEGSKA (reference sequence). CDR3: CSAGAGGGTDTQYF. The CDR3 DNA follows: TGCAGTGCCGGAGCGGGCGGGGGTACAGATACGCAGTATTTT.

This clonotype was detected only a few times. This chain connects TRBV27 to TRBJ2-7; 10 positions agree with TRBD1. V trimming: 6 bases; J trimming: 11 bases; junction bases outside the gene matches: 16. The germline V gene has CDR1 MNHEY and CDR2 SMNVEV (reference sequence). This CDR3 spans 15 amino acids. The CDR3 DNA sequence: TGTGCCAGCAGCTACGGACGGGGGACAGGGGCGATGGAGTACTTC. It encodes CASSYGRGTGAMEYF.

In DNA, the CDR3 is TGTGCCAGCAGTTTAAGTGGAGGGCTCTATGGCTACACCTTC. The encoded protein is CASSLSGGLYGYTF. The chain carries TRBV28 and TRBJ1-2, with D unclear. The V gene lost 2 bases and the J gene lost 4 bases, with 11 bases spanning the gap. Germline-derived CDR1 and CDR2 are MDHEN and SYDVKM. The CDR3 consists of 14 residues.